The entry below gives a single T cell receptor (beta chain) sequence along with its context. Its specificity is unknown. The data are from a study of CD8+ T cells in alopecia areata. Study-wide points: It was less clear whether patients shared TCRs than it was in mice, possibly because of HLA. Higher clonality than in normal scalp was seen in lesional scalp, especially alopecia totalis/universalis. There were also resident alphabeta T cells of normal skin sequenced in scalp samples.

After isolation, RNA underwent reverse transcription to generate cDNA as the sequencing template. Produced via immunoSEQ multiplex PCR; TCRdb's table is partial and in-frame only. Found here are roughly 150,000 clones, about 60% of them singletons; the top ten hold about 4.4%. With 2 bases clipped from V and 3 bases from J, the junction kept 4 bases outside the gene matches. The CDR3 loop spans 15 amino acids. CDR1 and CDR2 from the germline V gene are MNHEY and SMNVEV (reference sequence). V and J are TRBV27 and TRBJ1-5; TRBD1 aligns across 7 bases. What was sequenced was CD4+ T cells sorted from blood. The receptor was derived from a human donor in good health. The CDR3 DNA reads TGTGCCAGCAGTTTAATGGGACAGCCCAATCAGCCCCAGCATTTT. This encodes CASSLMGQPNQPQHF.